The 7 T cell receptor beta chains presented below share a single source sample, sequenced in a study of identical twins. Via MiXCR, TCRdb re-called the 5' RACE reads, giving one row per CDR3 protein. The sample yields roughly 220,000 distinct CDR3 sequences, roughly 7.1% seen once. The sample also formed part of further work on T cells expressing NK-cell markers.

Sequenced input: CD8+ T cells sorted from blood. The receptor set was obtained from a woman aged 18-29 years in good health.

This clonotype showed up many times. The CDR3 sequence: CASSLTQGLGTEAFF. In DNA, the CDR3 is TGTGCCAGCAGCCTTACACAGGGGTTGGGCACTGAAGCTTTCTTT. The gene calls are TRBV7-9 and TRBJ1-1; 7 bases align to TRBD1. With V trimmed by 5 bases and J by 4 bases, 10 bases remained unmatched. This CDR3 is built from 15 residues. Germline CDR1 is SEHNR and CDR2 is FQNEAQ (reference sequence).

In its sample, this clonotype was seen many times. This rearrangement joins TRBV5-1 to TRBJ1-1; TRBD1 aligns across 7 bases. Germline trimming cut 6 bases from V and 5 bases from J; bases unmatched to any gene: 4. Germline values: CDR1 SGHRS, CDR2 YFSETQ. The CDR3 is 12 residues long. The CDR3 nucleotides read TGCGCCAGCAACAGGGGAGGTACTGAAGCTTTCTTT. It is translated as CASNRGGTEAFF.

This clonotype was seen a handful of times. The chain is built from TRBV27 and TRBJ2-2; the D gene is possibly TRBD2 (7 bases). V was cut by 2 bases and J by 7 bases, with 17 bases left in between. The CDR3 is 16 residues long. Germline CDR1 reads MNHEY; CDR2 reads SMNVEV (reference sequence). CDR3 nucleotides: TGTGCCAGCAGTTTAATTCCCCGGGGGGCGATCGGGGAGCTGTTTTTT. This gives the protein CASSLIPRGAIGELFF.

This clonotype was counted ten times or more. The CDR3 bases are TGTGCCAGCCCTGGTACCGGGGAGCTGTTTTTT. Translated, it gives CASPGTGELFF. This sequence joins TRBV12-3 or TRBV12-4 and TRBJ2-2; D remains ambiguous. CDR3 length: 11 residues. Trimming took off 8 bases at V and 5 bases at J, with 6 bases between the two ends.

The chain joins TRBV7-3 to TRBJ2-3; D gene ambiguous. V was trimmed by 2 bases and J by 0 bases, leaving 12 bases between them. The CDR3 runs to 16 residues. Germline V gene sequence: CDR1 SGHTA, CDR2 FQGTGA. The CDR3 nucleotides read TGTGCCAGCAGCTTAGGTATTGTTTCTAGCACAGATACGCAGTATTTT. Protein product: CASSLGIVSSTDTQYF.

Many counts were recorded for this clonotype. The chain uses TRBV7-8 and TRBJ1-4; 7 bases line up with TRBD1. Germline loops: CDR1 SGHVS, CDR2 FQNEAQ. V shed 5 bases, J shed 7 bases, and the junction held 7 bases outside the gene matches. The CDR3 sequence is 14 residues long. The CDR3 sequence is CASSATGSAEKLFF. CDR3 DNA: TGTGCCAGCAGCGCGACAGGGAGTGCTGAAAAACTGTTTTTT.

For the CDR3, the DNA is TGTGCCAGCAGTTATGACGGGACATTATATGGCTACACCTTC. It yields the protein CASSYDGTLYGYTF. The chain joins TRBV6-5 to TRBJ1-2; weak D call: TRBD1 (6 bases). V dropped 3 bases and J dropped 5 bases, with 13 bases sitting between them. Germline values: CDR1 MNHEY, CDR2 SVGAGI. The CDR3 spans 14 residues.